One sample yielded the 5 T cell receptor beta chains listed below, sequenced in a study of blood T cell repertoires in COVID-19. Assay used: immunoSEQ multiplex PCR; TCRdb lists only in-frame clones, some missing. This sample carries roughly 400,000 clones, around 87% of them seen once, and the ten largest clones take approximately 2.4%. The sequencing sample was made of peripheral blood. These receptors all come from a woman aged 60-70 years with COVID-19, enrolled during active disease.

The chain recombines TRBV5-1 with TRBJ2-7; the match to TRBD1 covers 9 bases. The CDR3 is made up of 15 amino acids. J was trimmed by 3 bases and V by 4 bases; bases with no gene match: 8. Germline V gene data show CDR1 as SGHRS and CDR2 as YFSETQ. Here the CDR3 reads CASSEGTGMHYEQYF. CDR3 sequence (DNA): TGCGCCAGCAGCGAGGGGACAGGGATGCACTACGAGCAGTACTTC.

This chain uses TRBV5-1 with TRBJ1-1; 7 bases line up with TRBD1. Germline-derived CDR1 and CDR2 are SGHRS and YFSETQ. This CDR3 has 14 amino acids. The V segment lost 4 bases and the J segment 3 bases; nucleotides outside the gene matches: 6. Here the CDR3 DNA reads TGCGCCAGCAGCCCAGGGGGACGGGACACTGAAGCTTTCTTT. Translating gives CASSPGGRDTEAFF.

The genes are TRBV7-2 and TRBJ1-2; D possibly corresponds to TRBD1 (5 bases). Germline lookup yields CDR1 SGHTA and CDR2 FQGNSA. V was shortened by 1 base and J by 2 bases, with 5 bases between the two germline ends. The CDR3 extends over 13 amino acids. The CDR3 DNA is TGTGCCAGCAGCTTAGGGACAAACTATGGCTACACCTTC. It yields the protein CASSLGTNYGYTF.

The chain employs TRBV7-6 and TRBJ1-3; D uncertain. The length of the CDR3 is 15 residues. Germline CDR1 and CDR2: SGHVS and FNYEAQ. V was clipped by 1 base and J by 0 bases, with 7 bases between them. The CDR3 spells CASSLGGYSGNTIYF. The DNA for the CDR3 is TGTGCCAGCAGCTTAGGCGGATACTCTGGAAACACCATATATTTT.

The rearrangement links TRBV4-2 to TRBJ2-5; 9 bases align to TRBD2. This CDR3 comprises 15 residues. CDR1 is LGHNA, CDR2 YNFKEQ, per germline. With V trimmed by 5 bases and J by 3 bases, 7 bases remained unmatched. CDR3 DNA: TGTGCCAGCAGCTACAGACTAGCGGAAGAAGAGACCCAGTACTTC. It translates to CASSYRLAEEETQYF.